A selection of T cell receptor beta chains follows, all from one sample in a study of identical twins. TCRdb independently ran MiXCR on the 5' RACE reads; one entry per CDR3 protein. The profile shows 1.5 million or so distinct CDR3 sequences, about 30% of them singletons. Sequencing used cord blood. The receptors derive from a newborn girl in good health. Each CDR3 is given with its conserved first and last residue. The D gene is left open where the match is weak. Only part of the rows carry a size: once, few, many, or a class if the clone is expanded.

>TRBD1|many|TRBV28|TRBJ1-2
TGTGCCAGCAGGGAATCCGGGACAGGGGAATATGGCTACACCTTC
CASRESGTGEYGYTF
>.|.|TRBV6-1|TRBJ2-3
TGTGCCAGCAGTGGAGAAGGTTATGCAGATACGCAGTATTTT
CASSGEGYADTQYF
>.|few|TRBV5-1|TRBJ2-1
TGCGCCAGCAGCTTGAAGGGGGACACCTACAATGAGCAGTTCTTC
CASSLKGDTYNEQFF
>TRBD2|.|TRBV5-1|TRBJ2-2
TGCGCCAGCAGCTCGGGACTAGTGGGCACCGGGGAGCTGTTTTTT
CASSSGLVGTGELFF
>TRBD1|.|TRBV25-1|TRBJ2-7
TGTGCCAGCAGTGCCGACAGGGACGAGCAGTACTTC
CASSADRDEQYF
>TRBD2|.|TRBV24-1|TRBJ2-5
TGTGCCACCAGTGCCGCCGGGACTAGACAGTACTTC
CATSAAGTRQYF
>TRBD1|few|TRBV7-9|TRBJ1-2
TGTGCCAGCAGCGTAAACAGGGGGCCTCAACCCGGCTACACCTTC
CASSVNRGPQPGYTF
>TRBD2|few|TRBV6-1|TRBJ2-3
TGTGCCAGCAGTCTGACTAGCACTAGCACAGATACGCAGTATTTT
CASSLTSTSTDTQYF
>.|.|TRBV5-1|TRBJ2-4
TGCGCCAGCAGCGCCCGATCGAGGTCGATCAATGAGCAGTACTTC
CASSARSRSINEQYF
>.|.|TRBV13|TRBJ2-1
TGTGCCAGCAGCTTCCGGGTGGGAGTGGAGTTCTTC
CASSFRVGVEFF
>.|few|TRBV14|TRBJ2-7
TGTGCCAGCTGGGACGCGACTACCTACGAGCAGTACTTC
CASWDATTYEQYF
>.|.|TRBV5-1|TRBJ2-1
TGCGCCAGCAGCTCTGACTGGAGCTCCTACAATGAGCAGTTCTTC
CASSSDWSSYNEQFF
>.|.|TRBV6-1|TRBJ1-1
TGTGCCAGCAGTGACGGGGGGGTTCCTGAAGCTTTCTTT
CASSDGGVPEAFF
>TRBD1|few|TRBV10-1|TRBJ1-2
TGCGCCAGCAGTGATCACAGGGGCGCTTCCTATGGCTACACCTTC
CASSDHRGASYGYTF
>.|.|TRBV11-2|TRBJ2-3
TGTGCCAGCAGCTTAGAGGCGTGGGGGGATACGCAGTATTTT
CASSLEAWGDTQYF
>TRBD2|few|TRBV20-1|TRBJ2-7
TGCAGTGCTAGAGGTGGGAGCGGGAACCACTACGAGCAGTACTTC
CSARGGSGNHYEQYF
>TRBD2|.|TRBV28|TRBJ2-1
TGTGCCAGCAGCACGGCTTCTGGCGGGAGCTACAATGAGCAGTTCTTC
CASSTASGGSYNEQFF
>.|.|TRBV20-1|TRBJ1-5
TGCAGTGCTAGACCGAATTGGGGGGGCAATCAGCCCCAGCATTTT
CSARPNWGGNQPQHF
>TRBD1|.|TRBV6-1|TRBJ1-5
TGTGCCAGCAGGGGGACAGGGGGCCTTGGGCAGCCCCAGCATTTT
CASRGTGGLGQPQHF
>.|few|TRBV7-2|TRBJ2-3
TGTGCCAGCAGCTTAGGTCTTCTGGAAAGCACAGATACGCAGTATTTT
CASSLGLLESTDTQYF
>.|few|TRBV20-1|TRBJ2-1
TGCAGTGCTAGTTCGGGCCGTTCTGCGGCGGGGGAGCAGTTCTTC
CSASSGRSAAGEQFF
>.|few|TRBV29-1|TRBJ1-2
TGCAGCGTTGGGGGGCTGGGCTATGGCTACACCTTC
CSVGGLGYGYTF
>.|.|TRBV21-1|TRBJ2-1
TGTGCCAGCAGCAAAGCTCCAGGCTCCTACAATGAGCAGTTCTTC
CASSKAPGSYNEQFF
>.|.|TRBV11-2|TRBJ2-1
TGTGCCAGCAGCGCCCTCTTAACGGGAGCCGATGAGCAGTTCTTC
CASSALLTGADEQFF
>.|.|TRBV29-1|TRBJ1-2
TGCAGCGTTGAAGATCTCGTAGGGGGCTACACCTTC
CSVEDLVGGYTF
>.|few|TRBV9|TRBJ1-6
TGTGCCAGCAGCGTGGAGTTACTATCACCCCTCCACTTT
CASSVELLSPLHF
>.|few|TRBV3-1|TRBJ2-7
TGTGCCAGCAGCCAAATGCCCTTCTACGAGCAGTACTTC
CASSQMPFYEQYF
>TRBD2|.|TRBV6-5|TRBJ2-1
TGTGCCAGCAGTACCACAACTAGCGGGAGAAATGAGCAGTTCTTC
CASSTTTSGRNEQFF
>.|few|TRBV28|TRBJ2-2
TGTGCCAGCAGTGGCGGAGGGAGTAACACCGGGGAGCTGTTTTTT
CASSGGGSNTGELFF
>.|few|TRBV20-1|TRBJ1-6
TGCAGTGCTGGACAAAATAATTCACCCCTCCACTTT
CSAGQNNSPLHF
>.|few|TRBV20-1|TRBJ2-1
TGCAGTGCTGGACTACCTCCCTACAATGAGCAGTTCTTC
CSAGLPPYNEQFF
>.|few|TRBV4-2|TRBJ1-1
TGTGCCAGCAGCCAAGTTACCCGGGGCTTGGGGACTGAAGCTTTCTTT
CASSQVTRGLGTEAFF
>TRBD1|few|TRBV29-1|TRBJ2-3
TGCAGCGCACAACAGGGGTCTAGCACAGATACGCAGTATTTT
CSAQQGSSTDTQYF
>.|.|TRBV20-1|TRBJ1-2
TGCAGTGCTTCGGCTAACTATGGCTACACCTTC
CSASANYGYTF
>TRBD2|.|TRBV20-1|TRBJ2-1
TGCAGTGCTAGCGGTCCGGGACTAGGAGTCTACAATGAGCAGTTCTTC
CSASGPGLGVYNEQFF
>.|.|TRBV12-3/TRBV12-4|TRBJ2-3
TGTGCCAGCAGTTCTTACGCTCGCTCACGAACCACAGATACGCAGTATTTT
CASSSYARSRTTDTQYF
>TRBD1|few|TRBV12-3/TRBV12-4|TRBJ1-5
TGTGCCAGCAGGATTTCGGGACAGGGCCTCCTTGGGCCCCAGCATTTT
CASRISGQGLLGPQHF
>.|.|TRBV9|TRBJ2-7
TGTGCCAGCAGCGTAGCTACGGGGCAGGACGACTACGAAGACACCTACGAGCAGTACTTC
CASSVATGQDDYEDTYEQYF
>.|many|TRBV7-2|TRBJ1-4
TGTGCCAGCAGCTTAGTAGGGGTGGGCGAAAAACTGTTTTTT
CASSLVGVGEKLFF
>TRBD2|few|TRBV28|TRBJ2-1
TGTGCCAGCAGTTTACTAGCGGGAGGGCCAGTACGGAATGAGCAGTTCTTC
CASSLLAGGPVRNEQFF
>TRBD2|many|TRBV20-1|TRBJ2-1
TGCAGTGCGGGACTAGCGGGGTACAATGAGCAGTTCTTC
CSAGLAGYNEQFF
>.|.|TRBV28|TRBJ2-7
TGTGCCAGCAGTTTATACCAGGAGACCTACGAGCAGTACTTC
CASSLYQETYEQYF
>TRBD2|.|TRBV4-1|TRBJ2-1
TGCGCCAGCAGCCAGGGTAGCGGGAGGGCCCACAATGAGCAGTTCTTC
CASSQGSGRAHNEQFF
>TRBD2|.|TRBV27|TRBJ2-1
TGTGCCAGCAGTCTCAGCGGGGGACTTCACAATGAGCAGTTCTTC
CASSLSGGLHNEQFF